This T cell receptor beta chain is from a study of Graves' ophthalmopathy and Graves' hyperthyroidism. This clonotype appeared many times. The study amplified TCR beta CDR3 regions using RNA transcripts. The workflow started with a first-round RT-PCR run with HTBI primers and then moved on to a second-round multiplex PCR. Via MiXCR, TCRdb re-called the multiplex PCR reads, giving one row per CDR3 protein. The sample shows about 210,000 distinct CDR3 sequences, about 32% of them seen only once. The receptor was derived from a man aged 50 or older with Graves' ophthalmopathy. Sequencing used peripheral blood.

The CDR3 coding sequence is TGTGCCAGCAGTTTAAGCGGGAGGTTCGGGCAGTACTTC. This sequence encodes CASSLSGRFGQYF. This chain links TRBV28 with TRBJ2-7; 9 bases are a match to TRBD2. The trim removed 2 bases at V and 9 bases at J, leaving 5 bases unmatched. The length of the CDR3 is 13 residues. Per the germline V gene, CDR1 is MDHEN and CDR2 is SYDVKM. The full variable domain, with the rest looked up from reference TRBV28 and TRBJ2-7, is DVKVTQSSRYLVKRTGEKVFLECVQDMDHENMFWYRQDPGLGLRLIYFSYDVKMKEKGDIPEGYSVSREKKERFSLILESASTNQTSMYLCASSLSGRFGQYFGPGTRLTVT.